The 14 T cell receptor beta chains below come from one sample, sequenced in a study of blood T cell repertoires in COVID-19. Sequencing was performed with immunoSEQ multiplex PCR; in TCRdb, only in-frame clones are kept and a portion is missing. This sample carries about 97,000 clones, approximately 90% of them seen once, and the ten largest clones take 1.5% to 2%. The material sequenced was peripheral blood. The receptors were gathered from a man aged 55 to 70 with acute or convalescent COVID-19.

The genes are TRBV28 and TRBJ2-7, with TRBD2 identical over 9 bases. V gave up 2 bases and J gave up 4 bases; unmatched junction bases: 3. Germline CDR1 MDHEN, CDR2 SYDVKM. The CDR3 is 14 amino acids. CDR3 sequence: CASSLAGGPYEQYF. In nucleotides, the CDR3 is TGTGCCAGCAGTTTAGCGGGGGGGCCTTACGAGCAGTACTTC.

J is TRBJ2-2 and V is TRBV19, with TRBD1 identical over 8 bases. After removal of 4 bases from V and 4 bases from J, the junction contained 8 bases not matched to a gene. Germline CDR1 reads LNHDA; CDR2 reads SQIVND (reference sequence). The CDR3 consists of 16 residues. CDR3 in amino acids: CASSRTTGASTGELFF. In DNA form, the CDR3 reads TGTGCCAGTAGTAGAACGACAGGGGCGAGCACCGGGGAGCTGTTTTTT.

V is TRBV18 and J is TRBJ1-2; D remains ambiguous. In germline, CDR1 is KGHSH, CDR2 LQKENI. With 0 bases removed from V and 8 bases from J, the gap between germline ends came to 10 bases. CDR3 length: 13 residues. The CDR3 is CASSPPQVLGYTF. The CDR3 coding sequence is TGTGCCAGCTCACCACCGCAGGTCTTGGGCTACACCTTC.

This clone appeared once. V is TRBV28 and J is TRBJ2-7; D is possibly TRBD1 (6 bases). This CDR3 contains 14 residues. From germline, CDR1 is MDHEN and CDR2 SYDVKM. Trimming removed 8 bases at V and 5 bases at J, with 19 bases between. CDR3 protein: CASLPSSGHNEQYV. CDR3 bases: TGTGCCAGCCTGCCTTCATCGGGACATAACGAGCAGTACGTC.

V usage is TRBV2 and J usage is TRBJ2-3; D is perhaps TRBD1 (5 bases). Germline V gene data show CDR1 as SNHLY and CDR2 as FYNNEI. Trimming removed 6 bases from V and 2 bases from J, with 12 bases in between. CDR3 length: 14 amino acids. For the CDR3, the DNA is TGTGCCAGCAGCACAGGTTTACACACAGATACGCAGTATTTT. Protein sequence: CASSTGLHTDTQYF.

V is TRBV6-5 and J is TRBJ1-1; tentative D call: TRBD1 (6 bases). The V end lost 4 bases, the J end lost 1 base, and 16 bases lay between the germline ends. In germline, CDR1 is MNHEY, CDR2 SVGAGI. The CDR3 runs to 16 residues. CDR3 DNA sequence: TGTGCCAGCAGTTTCGTACAGGGTTTGGGGAACACTGAAGCTTTCTTT. Translating it yields CASSFVQGLGNTEAFF.

The chain is built from TRBV5-1 and TRBJ1-1, with TRBD1 matching 9 bases. The CDR3 covers 14 residues. The junction had 8 bases not matched to a gene; V was cut back by 4 bases and J by 7 bases. CDR1 and CDR2 (germline): SGHRS, YFSETQ. Written as DNA, the CDR3 is TGCGCCAGCAGCGTACGCGGGACAGGGATTGAAGCTTTCTTT. This codes for CASSVRGTGIEAFF.

This clone was detected once. This chain uses TRBV9 with TRBJ2-1; 9 nucleotides match TRBD2. The CDR3 totals 15 residues. Germline assignment: CDR1 SGDLS and CDR2 YYNGEE. The junction had 2 bases not matched to a gene; V was cut back by 0 bases and J by 4 bases. CDR3 in DNA: TGTGCCAGCAGCGTAGGGACTAGCGTTTACAATGAGCAGTTCTTC. This sequence encodes CASSVGTSVYNEQFF. Drawing the rest from reference TRBV9 and TRBJ2-1, the complete variable domain is DSGVTQTPKHLITATGQRVTLRCSPRSGDLSVYWYQQSLDQGLQFLIQYYNGEERAKGNILERFSAQQFPDLHSELNLSSLELGDSALYFCASSVGTSVYNEQFFGPGTRLTVL.

The count of this clone is one. The chain combines TRBV4-2 with TRBJ2-1, with 7 bases fitting TRBD2. There are 17 residues in the CDR3. V dropped 5 bases and J dropped 4; count of bases not matched to a gene: 14. Germline loops: CDR1 LGHNA, CDR2 YNFKEQ. This CDR3 reads CASSFTSRGGSYNEQFF. The DNA of the CDR3 is TGTGCCAGCAGCTTCACGTCCCGCGGGGGTAGTTACAATGAGCAGTTCTTC.

The rearrangement uses TRBV18 and TRBJ2-7; D is perhaps TRBD1 (5 bases). The germline V gene encodes CDR1 KGHSH and CDR2 LQKENI. The CDR3 has 15 residues. V lost 0 bases to trimming and J lost 0 bases, with 9 bases between them. The CDR3 DNA is TGTGCCAGCTCACCACCTGGCAGGGCCTCCTACGAGCAGTACGTC. This translates into CASSPPGRASYEQYV.

The chain uses TRBV7-8 and TRBJ2-3, with 12 bases matching TRBD2. Germline CDR1 reads SGHVS; CDR2 reads FQNEAQ. With 5 bases clipped from V and 8 bases from J, the junction kept 11 bases outside the gene matches. There are 16 residues in the CDR3. The CDR3 nucleotides read TGTGCCAGCAGCCCGACCTCTAGCGGGGGGGCGAGTACGCAGTATTTT. As protein: CASSPTSSGGASTQYF.

In this sample, this clone turned up once. V and J are TRBV21-1 and TRBJ1-2; no check of the table's D call, TRBD1, against the DNA was made. TRBV21-1 is labeled a pseudogene. The CDR3 extends over 17 amino acids. Here the CDR3 DNA reads TGTGCCAGCACCTCAAAGTTTGTTGGGACAGGGGACCATGGCTACACCTTC. Its translation: CASTSKFVGTGDHGYTF.

The chain links TRBV3-1 (or the pseudogene TRBV3-2) to TRBJ1-1, with 10 bases matching TRBD1. The CDR3 covers 15 residues. With V trimmed by 3 bases and J by 4 bases, 5 bases remained unmatched. Per the germline V gene, CDR1 is LGHDT and CDR2 is YNNKEL (reference sequence). This chain's CDR3 is CASSHLDRGPTEAFF. Written as DNA, the CDR3 is TGTGCCAGCAGCCACCTTGACAGGGGGCCCACTGAAGCTTTCTTT.

This clone was detected once. This chain joins TRBV5-4 and TRBJ2-3; TRBD2 matches 12 bases. Germline V lookup: CDR1 SGHNT, CDR2 YYREEE (reference sequence). V shed 4 bases, J shed 4 bases, and the junction held 7 bases outside the gene matches. The CDR3 length is 16 residues. The CDR3 DNA is TGTGCCAGCAGCCCACTAGCGGGGGGAGGGGCAGATACGCAGTATTTT. Its protein is CASSPLAGGGADTQYF.